This TCR beta chain derives from a study of blood T cell repertoires in COVID-19. Looking at the study overall: Samples representing acute and convalescent COVID-19 were sourced from the United States, Italy and Spain. Sources were T cells, B-cell-depleted T cells, or PBMCs; the material itself was cDNA or gDNA.

As handled by the study authors: How many nucleated cells were present was estimated from reference gene primer amplification. Measured with immunoSEQ multiplex PCR; TCRdb has only the in-frame clones, and not every one. That table gives V, J and clone size, and the DNA gave D and trimming. The sample holds some 150,000 clones; roughly 87% are singletons and the top ten take just under 4%. The germline CDR1 and CDR2 sequences are SGHVS and FQNEAQ. The CDR3 contains 16 residues. The junction had 6 bases not matched to a gene; V was cut back by 5 bases and J by 0 bases. The rearrangement uses TRBV7-8 and TRBJ1-5; 8 bases are shared with TRBD1. The TCR originated in a woman aged 60 to 75 who had recovered from COVID-19. The specimen sequenced was peripheral blood. The CDR3 sequence: CASSPWTGISNQPQHF. In DNA, the CDR3 is TGTGCCAGCAGCCCTTGGACAGGGATTAGCAATCAGCCCCAGCATTTT.